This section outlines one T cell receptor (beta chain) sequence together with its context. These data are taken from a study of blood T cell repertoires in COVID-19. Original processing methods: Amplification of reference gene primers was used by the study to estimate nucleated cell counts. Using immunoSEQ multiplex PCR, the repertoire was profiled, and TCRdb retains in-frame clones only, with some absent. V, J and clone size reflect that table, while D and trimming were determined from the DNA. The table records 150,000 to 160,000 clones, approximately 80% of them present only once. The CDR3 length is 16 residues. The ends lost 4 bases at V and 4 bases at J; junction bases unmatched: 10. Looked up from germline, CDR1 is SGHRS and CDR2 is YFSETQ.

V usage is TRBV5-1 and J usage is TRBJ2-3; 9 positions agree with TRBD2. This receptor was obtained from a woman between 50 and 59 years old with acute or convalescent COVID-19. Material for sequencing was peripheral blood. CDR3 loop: CASSTNLAGESDTQYF. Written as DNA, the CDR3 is TGCGCCAGCAGCACAAACTTAGCGGGAGAATCAGATACGCAGTATTTT.